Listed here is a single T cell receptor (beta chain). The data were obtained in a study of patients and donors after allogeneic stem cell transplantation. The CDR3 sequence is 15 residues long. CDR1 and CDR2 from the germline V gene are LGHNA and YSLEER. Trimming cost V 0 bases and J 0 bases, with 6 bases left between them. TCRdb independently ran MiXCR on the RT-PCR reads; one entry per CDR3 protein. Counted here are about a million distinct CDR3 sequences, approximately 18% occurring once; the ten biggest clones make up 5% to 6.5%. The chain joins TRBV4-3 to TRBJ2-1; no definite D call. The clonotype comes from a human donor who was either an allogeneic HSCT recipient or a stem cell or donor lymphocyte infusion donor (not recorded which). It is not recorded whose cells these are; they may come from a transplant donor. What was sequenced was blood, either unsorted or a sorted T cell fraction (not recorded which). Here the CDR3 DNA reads TGCGCCAGCAGCCAAGATGCACCCTCCTACAATGAGCAGTTCTTC. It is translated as CASSQDAPSYNEQFF.